This passage covers 31 T cell receptor beta chains from one sample sequenced in a study of sequential checkpoint blockade in melanoma. Assay: immunoSEQ multiplex PCR; the TCRdb copy retains only in-frame clones and omits some. The top ten clones hold over 20% of a sample with more than 15,000 clones, just under 75% of them seen once. Indicated treatment: randomized to nivolumab then ipilimumab (arm A) or the reverse (arm B). The specimen was CD8+ T cells sorted from blood (inferred from file names), collected from a patient given nivolumab and ipilimumab in sequence. These TCRs come from a human donor with melanoma.

The chain carries TRBV28 and TRBJ2-7; 7 nucleotides match TRBD1. The CDR3 loop spans 15 amino acids. CDR1 is MDHEN and CDR2 is SYDVKM in the germline V gene. The V segment lost 1 base and the J segment 4 bases; nucleotides outside the gene matches: 7. CDR3 sequence (DNA): TGTGCCAGCAGTTTATTACTCACAGGGGCGTACGAGCAGTACTTC. Encoded protein: CASSLLLTGAYEQYF.

The V gene is TRBV6-1, the J gene TRBJ1-2; TRBD1 matches at 7 bases. There are 17 residues in the CDR3. V lost 3 bases to trimming and J lost 0 bases; unmatched junction nucleotides: 10. Germline V CDR1 and CDR2: MNHNS, SASEGT. In DNA form, the CDR3 reads TGTGCCAGCAGTGAGTCTAGGACAGGCGCATCTAACTATGGCTACACCTTC. This translates into CASSESRTGASNYGYTF.

This clone was picked up a small number of times. The rearrangement uses TRBV14 and TRBJ1-2, with unresolved D. V was pared by 3 bases and J by 4 bases, with 15 bases between. CDR1 is SGHDN, CDR2 FVKESK, per germline. There are 15 residues in the CDR3. The CDR3 sequence is CASSQGGRYFYGYTF. The CDR3, as DNA: TGTGCCAGCAGCCAGGGAGGCAGGTACTTCTATGGCTACACCTTC.

The chain carries TRBV6-5 and TRBJ1-1; 7 bases are shared with TRBD1. Germline lookup yields CDR1 MNHEY and CDR2 SVGAGI. The CDR3 runs to 16 residues. With 0 bases clipped from V and 5 bases from J, the junction kept 9 bases outside the gene matches. CDR3 nucleotides: TGTGCCAGCAGTTACTCGATTGAGGGGGCCCAGACTGAAGCTTTCTTT. It encodes CASSYSIEGAQTEAFF.

The chain recombines TRBV7-6 with TRBJ2-7, with 7 bases aligning to TRBD2. The CDR3 spans 14 residues. Germline V gene lookup returns CDR1 SGHVS and CDR2 FNYEAQ. V was clipped by 5 bases and J by 2 bases; unmatched bases: 6. CDR3 in DNA: TGTGCCAGCAGCCCAAGCGGGGCCCCCTACGAGCAGTACTTC. Amino acids: CASSPSGAPYEQYF.

V usage is TRBV18 and J usage is TRBJ2-7; D possibly corresponds to TRBD2 (5 bases). The CDR3 extends over 14 amino acids. V was pared by 5 bases and J by 2 bases, with 13 bases between. Germline lookup yields CDR1 KGHSH and CDR2 LQKENI. The CDR3: CASSRWESPYEQYF. CDR3 DNA: TGTGCCAGCTCAAGGTGGGAGAGCCCCTACGAGCAGTACTTC. Full variable domain (outside the CDR3, taken from reference TRBV18 and TRBJ2-7): NAGVMQNPRHLVRRRGQEARLRCSPMKGHSHVYWYRQLPEEGLKFMVYLQKENIIDESGMPKERFSAEFPKEGPSILRIQQVVRGDSAAYFCASSRWESPYEQYFGPGTRLTVT.

The chain has TRBV19 and TRBJ1-5; D gene ambiguous. This CDR3 has 13 amino acids. The V gene's germline CDR1 is LNHDA and CDR2 SQIVND (reference sequence). V was cut by 3 bases and J by 5 bases, with 8 bases left in between. The CDR3 nucleotides are TGTGCCAGTAGTATGAGGGCCTATCAGCCCCAGCATTTT. Protein: CASSMRAYQPQHF.

This clone showed up just a few times. The chain has TRBV4-3 and TRBJ2-7, with a tentative D call TRBD2 (6 bases). Per germline, CDR1 LGHNA and CDR2 YSLEER. V was trimmed by 4 bases and J by 1 base, leaving 8 bases between them. This CDR3 is 13 amino acids long. The CDR3 reads CASSLGTSYEQYF. The CDR3 DNA is TGCGCCAGCAGCCTCGGGACTTCCTACGAGCAGTACTTC.

The chain couples TRBV6-6 to TRBJ2-5, with D hard to call. Near its end, the DNA agrees better with TRBJ2-7, so the J call may be wrong. The CDR3 consists of 14 residues. Per the germline V gene, CDR1 is MNHNY and CDR2 is SVGAGI (reference sequence). The chain's CDR3 is CASSFGSPNYEQYF. DNA of the CDR3: TGTGCCAGCAGTTTCGGGTCACCCAACTACGAGCAGTACTTC.

As concerns this clone: Other DNA sequences in this sample translate to the same CDR3. The rearrangement joins TRBV6-5 to TRBJ1-1, with a possible D match to TRBD1 (5 bases). Germline CDR1 MNHEY, CDR2 SVGAGI. The ends were cut back, 5 bases at V and 1 base at J, with 8 bases in the middle. This CDR3 comprises 13 residues. The CDR3 spells CASSDGQNTEAFF. Written as DNA, the CDR3 is TGTGCCAGCAGTGATGGACAGAACACTGAAGCTTTCTTT.

The chain recombines TRBV2 with TRBJ2-4, with TRBD1 matching 9 bases. The ends lost 8 bases at V and 5 bases at J; junction bases unmatched: 7. This CDR3 is 14 amino acids long. Germline CDR1 SNHLY, CDR2 FYNNEI. CDR3 coding DNA: TGTGCCAGCGGGGGGACAGGGCATCAAAACATTCAGTACTTC. This sequence encodes CASGGTGHQNIQYF.

The chain uses TRBV28 and TRBJ2-7; no reliable D call. V was clipped by 3 bases and J by 2 bases, with 8 bases between them. Germline CDR1 is MDHEN and CDR2 is SYDVKM. This CDR3 spans 13 amino acids. CDR3 coding DNA: TGTGCCAGCAGTTTCCGGAGCGCCTACGAGCAGTACTTC. Residues: CASSFRSAYEQYF.

This clone was observed a handful of times. V usage is TRBV11-3 and J usage is TRBJ2-7, with 9 positions matching TRBD1. Trimming at V came to 2 bases and at J to 3 bases, leaving 8 bases not matched to a gene. The CDR3 contains 16 residues. Germline V lookup: CDR1 SGHNT, CDR2 YENEEA. The DNA of the CDR3 is TGTGCCAGCAGCTTACCCTGGACAGGGGTCGGCTACGAGCAGTACTTC. This encodes CASSLPWTGVGYEQYF. Full variable domain (remainder filled in from reference TRBV11-3 and TRBJ2-7): EAGVVQSPRYKIIEKKQPVAFWCNPISGHNTLYWYLQNLGQGPELLIRYENEEAVDDSQLPKDRFSAERLKGVDSTLKIQPAELGDSAVYLCASSLPWTGVGYEQYFGPGTRLTVT.

This clone appeared a single time. The chain links TRBV13 to TRBJ2-7; possibly TRBD1 for D (6 bases). The CDR3 runs to 14 residues. Germline V CDR1 and CDR2: PRHDT, FYEKMQ (reference sequence). V was clipped by 1 base and J by 6 bases, with 13 bases between them. The CDR3 sequence: CASSLEGGAREQYF. DNA for the CDR3: TGTGCCAGCAGCTTAGAAGGGGGAGCGCGCGAGCAGTACTTC.

The genes are TRBV10-3 and TRBJ2-5; 8 bases are a match to TRBD2. The junction had 9 bases not matched to a gene; V was cut back by 0 bases and J by 3 bases. Germline V gene data show CDR1 as ENHRY and CDR2 as SYGVKD. The CDR3 extends over 17 amino acids. The CDR3 loop is CAISESWNSGTKETQYF. For the CDR3, the DNA is TGTGCCATCAGTGAGTCTTGGAATAGCGGGACAAAAGAGACCCAGTACTTC.

This chain connects TRBV5-6 to TRBJ1-5; no definite D call. In germline, CDR1 is SGHDT, CDR2 YYEEEE. This CDR3 contains 13 residues. Deletions cut 1 base from V and 9 bases from J, with 11 bases between. CDR3 amino acids: CASSLTEARPQHF. DNA for the CDR3: TGTGCCAGCAGCTTGACGGAGGCGAGGCCCCAGCATTTT.

J is TRBJ2-1 and V is TRBV9, with 13 positions matching TRBD2. This CDR3 has 18 amino acids. Germline trimming cut 0 bases from V and 6 bases from J; bases unmatched to any gene: 9. The V gene's germline CDR1 is SGDLS and CDR2 YYNGEE. The CDR3 loop is CASSVAWTSGSVGNEQFF. The CDR3 coding sequence is TGTGCCAGCAGCGTAGCTTGGACTAGCGGGAGTGTTGGCAATGAGCAGTTCTTC.

J is TRBJ1-1 and V is TRBV19; 8 nucleotides match TRBD1. Trimming removed 10 bases from V and 1 base from J; junction bases left unmatched: 11. Germline CDR1 and CDR2: LNHDA and SQIVND (reference sequence). There are 15 residues in the CDR3. CDR3 residues: CATMGRTGTNTEAFF. In DNA form, the CDR3 reads TGTGCCACCATGGGCCGGACAGGGACGAACACTGAAGCTTTCTTT.

The chain employs TRBV15 and TRBJ2-7; maybe TRBD1 (5 bases). Trimming cost V 5 bases and J 5 bases, with 13 bases left between them. This CDR3 region has 13 residues. Germline CDR1 is LNHNV and CDR2 is YYDKDF (reference sequence). The CDR3 spells CATSSTATNEQYF. In DNA form, the CDR3 reads TGTGCCACCAGCTCGACAGCGACCAACGAGCAGTACTTC.

The chain joins TRBV7-9 to TRBJ2-7; D may be TRBD1 (6 bases). Germline-derived CDR1 and CDR2 are SEHNR and FQNEAQ (reference sequence). V was shortened by 5 bases and J by 4 bases, with 18 bases between the two germline ends. This CDR3 is built from 15 residues. The CDR3 coding sequence is TGTGCCAGCAGCAGAGACGGCTCACAGGGTTACGAGCAGTACTTC. Its protein is CASSRDGSQGYEQYF. Full variable domain (missing parts from reference TRBV7-9 and TRBJ2-7): DTGVSQNPRHKITKRGQNVTFRCDPISEHNRLYWYRQTLGQGPEFLTYFQNEAQLEKSRLLSDRFSAERPKGSFSTLEIQRTEQGDSAMYLCASSRDGSQGYEQYFGPGTRLTVT.

The V and J genes are TRBV19 and TRBJ1-1; 8 nucleotides line up with TRBD1. V was pared by 10 bases and J by 3 bases, with 10 bases of the junction left unmatched. This CDR3 contains 14 residues. Per germline, CDR1 LNHDA and CDR2 SQIVND (reference sequence). The DNA for the CDR3 is TGTGCCACCGACCCAGGGGGCGGGTACACTGAAGCTTTCTTT. Its translation is CATDPGGGYTEAFF.

The V call is TRBV7-9, the J call TRBJ2-7; 11 nucleotides align to TRBD2. The germline V gene encodes CDR1 SEHNR and CDR2 FQNEAQ (reference sequence). The CDR3 extends over 16 amino acids. V lost 4 bases and J lost 4; bases outside the gene matches: 9. The CDR3 DNA sequence: TGTGCCAGCAGCTGGCTTACTAGCGGGAGAGGGTACGAGCAGTACTTC. This codes for CASSWLTSGRGYEQYF.

The V and J genes are TRBV5-4 and TRBJ2-7; TRBD1 is a possible D gene (5 bases). The CDR3 covers 13 residues. V was pared by 4 bases and J by 3 bases, with 11 bases between. Germline CDR1 SGHNT, CDR2 YYREEE (reference sequence). The CDR3 DNA sequence: TGTGCCAGCAGCCCCGGACAATACTACGAGCAGTACTTC. It translates to CASSPGQYYEQYF.

In DNA form, the CDR3 reads TGTGCCAGCATAGGGGATAACACTGAAGCTTTCTTT. Protein product: CASIGDNTEAFF. J is TRBJ1-1 and V is TRBV28, with D possibly matching TRBD1 (5 bases). Germline CDR1 is MDHEN and CDR2 is SYDVKM. CDR3 length equals 12 residues. V lost 7 bases and J 2 bases, leaving 8 bases between the germline ends.

The rearrangement links TRBV6-5 to TRBJ1-1; 8 bases map to TRBD1. Germline V gene sequence: CDR1 MNHEY, CDR2 SVGAGI. CDR3 length: 14 amino acids. V shed 5 bases, J shed 5 bases, and the junction held 7 bases outside the gene matches. This chain's CDR3 is CASSIGQGSTEAFF. The DNA of the CDR3 is TGTGCCAGCAGTATAGGACAGGGATCGACTGAAGCTTTCTTT.

The chain couples TRBV19 to TRBJ1-4; tentative D call: TRBD1 (5 bases). The V end lost 7 bases, the J end lost 0 bases, and 9 bases lay between the germline ends. Germline lookup yields CDR1 LNHDA and CDR2 SQIVND (reference sequence). CDR3 length: 14 amino acids. The CDR3 sequence: CASTHRTTNEKLFF. The CDR3 DNA sequence: TGTGCCAGTACCCACAGGACAACTAATGAAAAACTGTTTTTT.

This clone appeared once. The chain recombines TRBV19 with TRBJ1-4, with 9 bases fitting TRBD1. This CDR3 contains 13 residues. Looked up from germline, CDR1 is LNHDA and CDR2 is SQIVND (reference sequence). V was clipped by 6 bases and J by 15 bases; unmatched bases: 11. CDR3 bases: TGTGCCAGTAGCCTAGGGACAGGGTTTAATATGTTTTTT. Encoded protein: CASSLGTGFNMFF.

The genes are TRBV5-4 and TRBJ1-1; D is ambiguous. Looked up from germline, CDR1 is SGHNT and CDR2 is YYREEE (reference sequence). Trimming cost V 1 base and J 7 bases, with 8 bases left between them. The CDR3 has 12 residues. The CDR3 here is CASSLSRSEAFF. CDR3 in DNA: TGTGCCAGCAGCTTGAGTCGCAGTGAAGCTTTCTTT.

This chain links TRBV7-8 with TRBJ2-3; 8 bases are a match to TRBD2. J was trimmed by 5 bases and V by 2 bases; bases with no gene match: 18. CDR1 is SGHVS, CDR2 FQNEAQ, per germline. The CDR3 contains 19 residues. Written as DNA, the CDR3 is TGTGCCAGCAGCTTAAATAGTGGTAGCGGGGATGAGTATGGAGATACGCAGTATTTT. Amino acids: CASSLNSGSGDEYGDTQYF.

The V gene is TRBV9, the J gene TRBJ1-2; D is unresolved. The CDR3 runs 11 residues. The V gene's germline CDR1 is SGDLS and CDR2 YYNGEE. V lost 3 bases, J lost 4 bases, and 4 bases lay in between. The CDR3 is CASSGAYGYTF. CDR3 DNA sequence: TGTGCCAGCAGCGGCGCCTATGGCTACACCTTC.

J is TRBJ1-2 and V is TRBV5-6, with 10 bases lining up with TRBD1. Looked up from germline, CDR1 is SGHDT and CDR2 is YYEEEE. This CDR3 is 17 amino acids long. Trimming took 2 bases from V and 4 from J; bases not matched to a gene: 11. This CDR3 reads CASSFPGQGFDGYGYTF. The DNA of the CDR3 is TGTGCCAGCAGCTTTCCGGGACAGGGGTTTGACGGCTATGGCTACACCTTC. Full variable domain (remainder filled in from reference TRBV5-6 and TRBJ1-2): DAGVTQSPTHLIKTRGQQVTLRCSPKSGHDTVSWYQQALGQGPQFIFQYYEEEERQRGNFPDRFSGHQFPNYSSELNVNALLLGDSALYLCASSFPGQGFDGYGYTFGSGTRLTVV.